This T cell receptor beta chain emerged from a study of OX40 agonist ivuxolimab in advanced cancers. Study as a whole: Ivuxolimab is a fully human IgG2 antibody that activates OX40 (CD134). Study results and caveats: Individuals who were partial responders at 0.1-3.0 mg/kg had clonal expansion that ranked among the lowest.

V dropped 7 bases and J dropped 3; count of bases not matched to a gene: 5. The V gene's germline CDR1 is SQVTM and CDR2 ANQGSEA. The CDR3 has 12 amino acids. For this clone: Antigen unknown.

The protocol was immunoSEQ multiplex PCR, while the TCRdb copy is restricted to in-frame clones and leaves out a portion. The sample lists 70,000 or so clones, 80% to 85% occurring once. The sample was CD4+ or CD8+ T cells sorted from blood, taken in a trial of the OX40 agonist ivuxolimab. The rearrangement uses TRBV29-1 and TRBJ1-2; 7 positions match TRBD1. This TCR derives from an adult with an advanced solid tumor such as melanoma, head and neck, liver or kidney cancer. CDR3 sequence (DNA): TGCAGCGCAGGGGGGATGGACTATGGCTACACCTTC. Residues: CSAGGMDYGYTF.